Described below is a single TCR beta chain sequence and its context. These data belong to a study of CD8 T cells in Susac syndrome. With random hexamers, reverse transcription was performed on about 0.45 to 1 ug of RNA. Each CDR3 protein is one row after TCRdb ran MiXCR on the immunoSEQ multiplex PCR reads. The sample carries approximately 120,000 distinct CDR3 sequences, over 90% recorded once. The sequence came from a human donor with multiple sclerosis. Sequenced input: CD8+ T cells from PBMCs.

CDR3 residues: CASTRGGNGYTF. The CDR3 nucleotides are TGTGCCAGCACCCGGGGGGGAAATGGCTACACCTTC. The V gene is TRBV12-3 or TRBV12-4, the J gene TRBJ1-2; weak D call: TRBD1 (5 bases). The V and J ends lost 7 bases and 6 bases respectively, with 12 bases between them. There are 12 residues in the CDR3.